Shown below are 5 T cell receptor beta chains from a single sample sequenced in a study of CD8 T cells in ankylosing spondylitis (dated by TCRdb to the late 2010s). The library relied on 5' RACE. The sequencer was an Illumina HiSeq 2500. TCRdb reprocessed the public reads (quality trimming at Q25 with fastp, clone calling with MiXCR) and kept in-frame beta chains. Duplicate CDR3 protein sequences are folded into a single record with the most common DNA and genes. The sample table holds 150,000 to 200,000 distinct CDR3 sequences, of which about 18% were seen once. Approximately 8% of the sample rests with the top ten. The material sequenced was blood, either unsorted or a sorted T cell fraction (not recorded which). The origin of the receptors is a male donor with ankylosing spondylitis or in good health (not recorded which).

This clonotype was recorded at least ten times. The rearrangement joins TRBV12-5 to TRBJ2-2; 7 bases line up with TRBD1. Trimming at V came to 6 bases and at J to 5 bases, leaving 9 bases not matched to a gene. From germline, CDR1 is LGHNT and CDR2 FRNRAP. The CDR3 runs to 15 residues. In DNA, the CDR3 is TGTGCTAGTGGCCCTACAGGGGACCGAACCGGGGAGCTGTTTTTT. This encodes CASGPTGDRTGELFF.

The rearrangement joins TRBV12-3 or TRBV12-4 to TRBJ2-1; 10 bases agree with TRBD1. The CDR3 has 14 amino acids. V lost 6 bases to trimming and J lost 8 bases; unmatched junction nucleotides: 7. The CDR3 spells CASRDRGRLDEQFF. The CDR3 DNA reads TGTGCCAGCAGAGACAGGGGGCGTCTGGATGAGCAGTTCTTC.

This clonotype was recorded at least ten times. The chain is built from TRBV2 and TRBJ2-3; D is undetermined. The CDR3 is made up of 14 amino acids. Germline CDR1 SNHLY, CDR2 FYNNEI. V lost 4 bases and J lost 0, with 8 bases in between. The CDR3: CASSAVTSTDTQYF. In DNA form, the CDR3 reads TGTGCCAGCAGTGCGGTGACCAGCACAGATACGCAGTATTTT.

This clonotype was observed many times. This chain uses TRBV5-1 with TRBJ2-7; D uncertain. The CDR3 covers 15 residues. V shed 0 bases and J shed 8 bases, with 18 bases lying between them. In germline, CDR1 is SGHRS, CDR2 YFSETQ. The CDR3 nucleotides are TGCGCCAGCAGCTTGGAAGGACCGGGCCTTACGAAGCAGTACTTC. Translating it yields CASSLEGPGLTKQYF.

This clonotype occurred many times. The V gene is TRBV3-1, the J gene TRBJ2-7; D possibly corresponds to TRBD2 (5 bases). The germline V and J ends were trimmed by 0 bases and 6 bases, with 12 bases remaining between them. Germline V gene lookup returns CDR1 LGHDT and CDR2 YNNKEL (reference sequence). This CDR3 spans 14 amino acids. The CDR3 DNA reads TGTGCCAGCAGCCAAGAGTACGGGATCCTCGAGCAGTACTTC. Translated, it gives CASSQEYGILEQYF.